This TCR beta chain was captured by sequencing in a study of T cell changes during pregnancy in multiple sclerosis. Data came from immunoSEQ multiplex PCR; TCRdb stores just in-frame clones and leaves some out. The sample comprises tens of thousands of clones, nearly 90% of which are singletons, and 1.5% to 2% rests with the top ten. Here the sequenced sample was peripheral blood, taken in the first trimester of pregnancy. This TCR derives from a female donor with multiple sclerosis, enrolled in a pregnancy study.

CDR3 sequence (DNA): TGTGCCAGCAGTTTTTTCAGGGGGCAGTACGAGCAGTACTTC. Its protein is CASSFFRGQYEQYF. The chain combines TRBV28 with TRBJ2-7; 8 nucleotides agree with TRBD1. V was pared by 3 bases and J by 4 bases, with 5 bases of the junction left unmatched. The germline V gene has CDR1 MDHEN and CDR2 SYDVKM. The CDR3 covers 14 residues. The variable domain in full, completed from reference TRBV28 and TRBJ2-7, reads DVKVTQSSRYLVKRTGEKVFLECVQDMDHENMFWYRQDPGLGLRLIYFSYDVKMKEKGDIPEGYSVSREKKERFSLILESASTNQTSMYLCASSFFRGQYEQYFGPGTRLTVT.